The 2 T cell receptor beta chains reported below all come from one sample, sequenced in a study of control samples from healthy donors and cancer patients. Sequenced by immunoSEQ multiplex PCR; TCRdb stores in-frame clones only, minus some. The sample includes some 140,000 clones, approximately 91% of them seen just once. The sequenced sample consisted of blood. These receptors came from a woman under 40 in good health.

Note on this clone: The sample contains more than one DNA sequence encoding this CDR3. The V and J genes are TRBV6-1 and TRBJ2-7; no clear D. Trimming pared 3 bases from V and 0 bases from J, leaving 0 bases between. From germline, CDR1 is MNHNS and CDR2 SASEGT. This CDR3 has 11 residues. In DNA form, the CDR3 reads TGTGCCAGCAGTGACTCCTACGAGCAGTACTTC. Protein product: CASSDSYEQYF.

V gene TRBV12-3 or TRBV12-4 combines with J gene TRBJ1-2; D uncertain. V was clipped by 5 bases and J by 2 bases, with 3 bases between them. This CDR3 spans 11 amino acids. CDR3 region: CASSPNYGYTF. DNA of the CDR3: TGTGCCAGCAGTCCGAACTATGGCTACACCTTC.